This entry features one TCR beta chain sequence. The CDR3 consists of 16 residues. This specimen belongs to a study of early T cells in non-severe SARS-CoV-2 infection. Each single cDNA molecule received a unique molecular identifier. TCRdb redid the calling of the 5' RACE reads with MiXCR, one entry per CDR3 protein. The table lists 86,000 or so distinct CDR3 sequences, more than 12% of them singletons. What was sequenced was whole blood. The chain recombines TRBV12-2 with TRBJ2-1; the DNA was not compared with TRBD1, the D call given in the table. TRBV12-2 is annotated as a pseudogene. The TCR comes from an adult who was a healthcare worker with PCR-confirmed SARS-CoV-2 infection or an uninfected control (not recorded which). Here the CDR3 reads CASRPDGTGATNEQFF. The CDR3 region has the DNA TGTGCAAGTCGCCCCGACGGAACAGGGGCTACCAATGAGCAGTTCTTC.